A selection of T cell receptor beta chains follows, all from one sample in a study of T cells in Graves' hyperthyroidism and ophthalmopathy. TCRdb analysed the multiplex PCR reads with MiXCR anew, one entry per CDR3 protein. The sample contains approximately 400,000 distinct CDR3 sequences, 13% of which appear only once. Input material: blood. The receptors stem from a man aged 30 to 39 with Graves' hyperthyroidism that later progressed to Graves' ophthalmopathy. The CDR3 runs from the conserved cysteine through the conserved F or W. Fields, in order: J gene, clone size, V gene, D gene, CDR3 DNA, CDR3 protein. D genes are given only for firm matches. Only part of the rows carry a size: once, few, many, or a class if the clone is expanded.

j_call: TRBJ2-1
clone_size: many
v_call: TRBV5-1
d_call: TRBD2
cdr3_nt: TGCGCCAGCAGCCAAAGTAGCGGGGGGGCCTCCGATGAGCAGTTCTTC
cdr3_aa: CASSQSSGGASDEQFF

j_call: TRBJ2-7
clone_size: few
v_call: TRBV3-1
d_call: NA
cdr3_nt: TGTGCCAGCAGCCCAAGCAGGGTTCGCTACGAGCAGTACTTC
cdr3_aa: CASSPSRVRYEQYF

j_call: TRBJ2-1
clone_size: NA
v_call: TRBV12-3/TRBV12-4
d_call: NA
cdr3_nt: TGTGCCAGCACCACATTCAGGAGCTCCTACAATGAGCAGTTCTTC
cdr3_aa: CASTTFRSSYNEQFF

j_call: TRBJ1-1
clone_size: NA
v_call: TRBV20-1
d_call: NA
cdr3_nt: TGCAGTGCTAGAGATCTGGTAGGGAACACTGAAGCTTTCTTT
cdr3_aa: CSARDLVGNTEAFF

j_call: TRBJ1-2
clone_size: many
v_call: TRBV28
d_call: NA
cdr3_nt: TGTGCCAGCAGTTTCCAGGGCCCCGCTAACTATGGCTACACCTTC
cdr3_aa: CASSFQGPANYGYTF

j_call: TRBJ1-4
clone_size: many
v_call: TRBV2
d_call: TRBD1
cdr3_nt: TGTGCCAGCAGCATGACAGGGGTTTATGAAAAACTGTTTTTT
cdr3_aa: CASSMTGVYEKLFF

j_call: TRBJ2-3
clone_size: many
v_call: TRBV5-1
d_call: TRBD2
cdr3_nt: TGCGCCAGCAGCCCTCGGGAGGGAGGAAGCACAGATACGCAGTATTTT
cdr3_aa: CASSPREGGSTDTQYF

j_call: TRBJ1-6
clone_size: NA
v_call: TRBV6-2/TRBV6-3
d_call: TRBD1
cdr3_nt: TGTGCCAGCAGTTACTCGAGGGGGCCTAATTCACCCCTCCACTTT
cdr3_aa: CASSYSRGPNSPLHF

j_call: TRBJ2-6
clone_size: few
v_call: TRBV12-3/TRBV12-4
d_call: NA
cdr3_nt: TGTGCCAGCAGTTTACTCGGCAGCACCTCTGGGGCCAACGTCCTGACTTTC
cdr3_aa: CASSLLGSTSGANVLTF

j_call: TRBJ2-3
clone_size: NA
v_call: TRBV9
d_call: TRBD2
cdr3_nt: TGTGCCAGCAGCGTAGTGGCTAGCGGATCTAGCACAGATACGCAGTATTTT
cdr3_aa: CASSVVASGSSTDTQYF

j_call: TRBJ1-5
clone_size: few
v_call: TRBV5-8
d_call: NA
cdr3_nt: TGTGCCAGCAGCTTGGTGAAGGGGCCCCAGCATTTT
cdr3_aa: CASSLVKGPQHF

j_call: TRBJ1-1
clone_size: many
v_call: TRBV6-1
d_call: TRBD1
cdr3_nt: TGTGCCAGCAGTGAAGTAGAGGGGGCAGGAGCTTTCTTT
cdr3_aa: CASSEVEGAGAFF

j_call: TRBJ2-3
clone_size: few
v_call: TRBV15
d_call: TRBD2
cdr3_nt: TGTGCCACCAGCAGAGTCCAGGGAGGGTCGAGTAGGACAGATACGCAGTATTTT
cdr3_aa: CATSRVQGGSSRTDTQYF

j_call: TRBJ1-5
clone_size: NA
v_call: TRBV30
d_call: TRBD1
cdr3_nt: TGTGCCTGGAGTGTAGGGACAGTCCTATTTGATAGCAATCAGCCCCAGCATTTT
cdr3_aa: CAWSVGTVLFDSNQPQHF

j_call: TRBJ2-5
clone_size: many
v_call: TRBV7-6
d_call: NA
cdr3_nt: TGTGCCAGCAGCCTACTAGCTCACCAAGAGACCCAGTACTTC
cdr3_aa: CASSLLAHQETQYF

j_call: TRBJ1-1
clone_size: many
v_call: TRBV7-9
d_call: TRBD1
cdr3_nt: TGTGCCAGCAGCTCAAGGGGACAGGGTAACACTGAAGCTTTCTTT
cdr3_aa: CASSSRGQGNTEAFF

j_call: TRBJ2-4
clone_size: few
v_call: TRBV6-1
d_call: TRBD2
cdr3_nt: TGTGCCAGCAGTCTCGGACTAGCGGGGGTCAAAAACATTCAGTACTTC
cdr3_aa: CASSLGLAGVKNIQYF

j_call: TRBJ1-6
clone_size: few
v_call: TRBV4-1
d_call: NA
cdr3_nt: TGCGCCAGCAGCCCTGACCCAGGGTATAATTCACCCCTCCACTTT
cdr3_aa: CASSPDPGYNSPLHF

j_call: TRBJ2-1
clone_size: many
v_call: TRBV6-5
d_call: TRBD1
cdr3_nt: TGTGCCAGCAGTTACTTGGGACAGGGGGATGACAATGAGCAGTTCTTC
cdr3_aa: CASSYLGQGDDNEQFF

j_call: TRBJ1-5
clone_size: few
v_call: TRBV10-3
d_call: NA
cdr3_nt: TGTGCCATCAGTGAGTCGACGGTGGCTAGGTCGGGTCAGCCCCAGCATTTT
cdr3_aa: CAISESTVARSGQPQHF

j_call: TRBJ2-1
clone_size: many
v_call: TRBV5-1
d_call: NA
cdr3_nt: TGCGCCAGCAGCTTGCGCTCTCGCTCCTACAATGAGCAGTTCTTC
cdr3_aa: CASSLRSRSYNEQFF

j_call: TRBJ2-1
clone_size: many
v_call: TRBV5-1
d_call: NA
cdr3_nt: TGCGCCAGCAGCTTGGCCGGCGGGGCCTCGGATGAGCAGTTCTTC
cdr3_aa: CASSLAGGASDEQFF

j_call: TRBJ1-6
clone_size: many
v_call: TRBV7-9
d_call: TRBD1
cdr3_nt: TGTGCCAGCAGCTTAGCGCAGTCAGGGGGCTCACCCCTCCACTTT
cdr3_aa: CASSLAQSGGSPLHF

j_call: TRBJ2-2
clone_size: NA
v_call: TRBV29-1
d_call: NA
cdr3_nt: TGCAGCGTCTTCATGAACACCGGGGAGCTGTTTTTT
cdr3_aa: CSVFMNTGELFF

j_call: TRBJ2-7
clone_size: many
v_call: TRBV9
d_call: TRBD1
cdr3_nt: TGTGCCAGCAGCCCAAGGACAGGGGGCAACGAGCAGTACTTC
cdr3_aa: CASSPRTGGNEQYF

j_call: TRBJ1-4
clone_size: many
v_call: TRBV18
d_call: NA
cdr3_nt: TGTGCCAGCTCACCCGACCTACAGGTTCATGAAAAACTGTTTTTT
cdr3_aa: CASSPDLQVHEKLFF

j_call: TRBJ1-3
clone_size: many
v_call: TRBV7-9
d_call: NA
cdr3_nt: TGTGCCAGCAGCTTCACGATCGGAGGGTATGGGGACACCATATATTTT
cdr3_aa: CASSFTIGGYGDTIYF

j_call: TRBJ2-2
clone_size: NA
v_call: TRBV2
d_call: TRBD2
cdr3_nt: TGTGCCAGCAGAAGATCTATACTAGCGGGGGGTGGCACCGGGGAGCTGTTTTTT
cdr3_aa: CASRRSILAGGGTGELFF

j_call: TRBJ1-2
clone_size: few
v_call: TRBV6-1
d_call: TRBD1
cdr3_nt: TGTGCCAGCCTGGACAGGGCGGGCTATGGCTACACCTTC
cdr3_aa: CASLDRAGYGYTF

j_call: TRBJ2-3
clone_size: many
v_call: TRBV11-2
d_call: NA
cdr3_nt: TGTGCCAGCAGCTCCATCCAGGGCCTCAAGTACACAGATACGCAGTATTTT
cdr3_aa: CASSSIQGLKYTDTQYF

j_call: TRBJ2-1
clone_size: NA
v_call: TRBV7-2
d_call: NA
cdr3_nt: TGTGCCAGCAGCTTAGTTTCGGGGAGAGGCTACAATGAGCAGTTCTTC
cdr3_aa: CASSLVSGRGYNEQFF

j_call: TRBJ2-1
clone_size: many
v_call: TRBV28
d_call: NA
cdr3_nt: TGTGCCAGCAGTTCTCAGGGGTACAATGAGCAGTTCTTC
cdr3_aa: CASSSQGYNEQFF

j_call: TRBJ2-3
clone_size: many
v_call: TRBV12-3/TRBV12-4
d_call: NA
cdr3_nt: TGTGCCAGCATCAGGGACCCTAGCACAGATACGCAGTATTTT
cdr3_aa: CASIRDPSTDTQYF

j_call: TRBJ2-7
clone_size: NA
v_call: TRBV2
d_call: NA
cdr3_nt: TGTGCCAGCACCGCCGGGACGGGAGAAGGGGAGCAGTACTTC
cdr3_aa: CASTAGTGEGEQYF

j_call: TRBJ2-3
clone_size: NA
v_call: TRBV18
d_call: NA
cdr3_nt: TGTGCCAGCTCACCGACAGGGAGGCCGACAGATACGCAGTATTTT
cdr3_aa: CASSPTGRPTDTQYF

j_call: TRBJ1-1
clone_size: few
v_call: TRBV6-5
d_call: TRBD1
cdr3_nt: TGTGCCAGCAGTTACTCGACGACAGGGAGGGCTTTCTTT
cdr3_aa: CASSYSTTGRAFF

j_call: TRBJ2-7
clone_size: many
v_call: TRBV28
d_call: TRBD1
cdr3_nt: TGTGCCAGCAGTGTCACCCCAGGGGGCGAGCAGTACTTC
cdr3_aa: CASSVTPGGEQYF

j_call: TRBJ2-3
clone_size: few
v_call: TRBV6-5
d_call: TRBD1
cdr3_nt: TGTGCCAGCAGTTACCCGACTGCGGGGACAGGAAACACAGATACGCAGTATTTT
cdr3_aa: CASSYPTAGTGNTDTQYF

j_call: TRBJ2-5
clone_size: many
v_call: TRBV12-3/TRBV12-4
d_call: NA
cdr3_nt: TGTGCCAGCAGTTTCAGGGAGATGGGTCAAGAGACCCAGTACTTC
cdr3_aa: CASSFREMGQETQYF

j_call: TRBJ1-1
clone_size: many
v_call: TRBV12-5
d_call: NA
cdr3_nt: TGTGCTAGTGCCATCCCCGGCGAAGGGAACACTGAAGCTTTCTTT
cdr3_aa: CASAIPGEGNTEAFF

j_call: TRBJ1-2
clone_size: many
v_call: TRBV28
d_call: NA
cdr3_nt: TGTGCCAGCAGTTTAAGCGGGGCGCAGTCTAACTATGGCTACACCTTC
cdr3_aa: CASSLSGAQSNYGYTF

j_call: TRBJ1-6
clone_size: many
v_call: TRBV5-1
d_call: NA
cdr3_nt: TGCGCCAGCACGGTTGGAGGGTTTAGTTCACCCCTCCACTTT
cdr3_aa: CASTVGGFSSPLHF

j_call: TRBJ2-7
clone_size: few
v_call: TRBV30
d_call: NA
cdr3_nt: TGTGCCTGGAGTGCCCCCTTCTGGGACTGGACCTACGAGCAGTACTTC
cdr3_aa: CAWSAPFWDWTYEQYF

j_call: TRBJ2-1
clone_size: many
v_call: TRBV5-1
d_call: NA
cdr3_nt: TGCGCCAGCAGCCCTTTCAGGGTGGATGAGCAGTTCTTC
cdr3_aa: CASSPFRVDEQFF

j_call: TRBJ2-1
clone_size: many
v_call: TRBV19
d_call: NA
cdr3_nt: TGTGCCAGTAGTACCAGGGGTCGATCCTACAATGAGCAGTTCTTC
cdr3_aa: CASSTRGRSYNEQFF

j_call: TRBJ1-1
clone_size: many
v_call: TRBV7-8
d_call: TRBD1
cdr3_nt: TGTGCCAGCAGCTTCCGGGACAGAGTCCTCTCATGGAACACTGAAGCTTTCTTT
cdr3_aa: CASSFRDRVLSWNTEAFF

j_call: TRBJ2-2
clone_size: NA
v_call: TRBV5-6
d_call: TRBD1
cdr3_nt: TGTGCCAGCAGCTTGCAGGACAGGTTCATCGGGGAGCTGTTTTTT
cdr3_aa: CASSLQDRFIGELFF

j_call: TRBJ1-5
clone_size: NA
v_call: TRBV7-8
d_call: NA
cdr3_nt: TGTGCCAGCAGCCTCAGCGAACACAATCAGCCCCAGCATTTT
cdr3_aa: CASSLSEHNQPQHF

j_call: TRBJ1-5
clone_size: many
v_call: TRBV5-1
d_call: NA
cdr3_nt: TGTGCCAGCAGCAGGGAGAGGGACCAGCCCCAGCATTTT
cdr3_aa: CASSRERDQPQHF

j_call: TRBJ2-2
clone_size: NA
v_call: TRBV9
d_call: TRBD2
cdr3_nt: TGTGCCAGCAGCCGGGGGGGGACTAGGTCGGTCGGGGAGCTGTTTTTT
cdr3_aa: CASSRGGTRSVGELFF

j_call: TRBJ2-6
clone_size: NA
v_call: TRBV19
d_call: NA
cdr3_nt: TGTGCCAGTAGTACCCCCATGGTAACAGGGATCGGGGCCAACGTCCTGACTTTC
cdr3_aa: CASSTPMVTGIGANVLTF

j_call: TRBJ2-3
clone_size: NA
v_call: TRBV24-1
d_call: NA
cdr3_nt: TGTGCCACCAGGGGTTTAGGAGATACGCAGTATTTT
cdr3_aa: CATRGLGDTQYF

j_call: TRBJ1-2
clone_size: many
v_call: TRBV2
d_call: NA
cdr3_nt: TGTGCCAGCAGTGGTGTTCAGGCTCCGAACTATGGCTACACCTTC
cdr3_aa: CASSGVQAPNYGYTF

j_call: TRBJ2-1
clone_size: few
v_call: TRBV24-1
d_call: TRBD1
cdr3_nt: TGTGCCACCAGTGATTGGCCCCAGGGGGATCACAATGAGCAGTTCTTC
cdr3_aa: CATSDWPQGDHNEQFF

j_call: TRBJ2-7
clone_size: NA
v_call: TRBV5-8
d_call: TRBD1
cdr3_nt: TGTGCCAGCAATTGGGGGACAGGGAACTCCTACGAGCAGTACTTC
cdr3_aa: CASNWGTGNSYEQYF

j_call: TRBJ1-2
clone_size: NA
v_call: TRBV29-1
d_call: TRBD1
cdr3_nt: TGCAGCGTTACCCGGGACAGGGGCAACTATGGCTACACCTTC
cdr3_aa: CSVTRDRGNYGYTF

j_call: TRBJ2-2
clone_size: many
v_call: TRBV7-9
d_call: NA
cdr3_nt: TGTGCCAGCAGCCACACCGGGGAGCTGTTTTTT
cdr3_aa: CASSHTGELFF

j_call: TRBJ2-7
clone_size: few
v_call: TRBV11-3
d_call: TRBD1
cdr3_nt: TGTGCCAGCAGCTTAGTAGGGACAGTCTCCTACGAGCAGTACTTC
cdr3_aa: CASSLVGTVSYEQYF

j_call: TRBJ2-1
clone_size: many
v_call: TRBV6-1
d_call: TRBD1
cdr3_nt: TGTGCCAGCAGACAGGGGTCCTACAATGAGCAGTTCTTC
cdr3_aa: CASRQGSYNEQFF